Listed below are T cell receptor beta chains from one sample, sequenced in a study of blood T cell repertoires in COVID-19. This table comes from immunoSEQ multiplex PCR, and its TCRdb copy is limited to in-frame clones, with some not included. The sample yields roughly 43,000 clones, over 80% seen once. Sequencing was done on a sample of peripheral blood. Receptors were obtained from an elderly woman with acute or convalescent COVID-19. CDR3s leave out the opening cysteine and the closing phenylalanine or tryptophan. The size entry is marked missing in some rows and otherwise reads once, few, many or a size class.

CDR3: ASRATVGSGNTIY
size: .
J: TRBJ1-3
V: TRBV7-2

CDR3: ASSRGQGAYEQY
size: .
J: TRBJ2-7
V: TRBV2

CDR3: ASSRGTGSQPQH
size: .
J: TRBJ1-5
V: TRBV6-5

CDR3: ASSQGGGGPRSPLH
size: .
J: TRBJ1-6
V: TRBV3-1/TRBV3-2

CDR3: ASSQTGQVPMNTEAF
size: .
J: TRBJ1-1
V: TRBV4-1

CDR3: ASKDRGLAETQY
size: .
J: TRBJ2-5
V: TRBV19

CDR3: ASSYHYGPDEQY
size: .
J: TRBJ2-7
V: TRBV6-5

CDR3: AWSLVSGGRYEQY
size: .
J: TRBJ2-7
V: TRBV30

CDR3: ASSFITSTDTQY
size: .
J: TRBJ2-3
V: TRBV7-9

CDR3: ASSTGRGNTEAF
size: .
J: TRBJ1-1
V: TRBV19

CDR3: ATSRSPRFNEKLF
size: .
J: TRBJ1-4
V: TRBV15

CDR3: ASCAASGQLLAGELF
size: .
J: TRBJ2-2
V: TRBV11-3

CDR3: ASSVRGFPEAF
size: .
J: TRBJ1-1
V: TRBV5-4

CDR3: ASSSGGLTDTQY
size: .
J: TRBJ2-3
V: TRBV2

CDR3: ASSSDSGDTGELF
size: .
J: TRBJ2-2
V: TRBV5-4

CDR3: ASSLAAGWGEETQY
size: .
J: TRBJ2-5
V: TRBV5-6

CDR3: ASSHPSVYGYT
size: .
J: TRBJ1-2
V: TRBV28

CDR3: ASSQGQGPGELF
size: .
J: TRBJ2-2
V: TRBV4-1

CDR3: ASSDRGGLGEKLF
size: .
J: TRBJ1-4
V: TRBV2

CDR3: ASSYSRDQPQH
size: .
J: TRBJ1-5
V: TRBV6-2/TRBV6-3

CDR3: ASSLGGPRTGELF
size: once
J: TRBJ2-2
V: TRBV27

CDR3: ASSDRAGELF
size: .
J: TRBJ2-2
V: TRBV19

CDR3: ASSLSGGTEAF
size: .
J: TRBJ1-1
V: TRBV19

CDR3: ASQQGQNSPLH
size: .
J: TRBJ1-6
V: TRBV6-5

CDR3: ATTGQGANEQY
size: .
J: TRBJ2-7
V: TRBV27

CDR3: ASNLGQDYGYT
size: .
J: TRBJ1-2
V: TRBV28

CDR3: ASSPPGFYNEQF
size: .
J: TRBJ2-1
V: TRBV18